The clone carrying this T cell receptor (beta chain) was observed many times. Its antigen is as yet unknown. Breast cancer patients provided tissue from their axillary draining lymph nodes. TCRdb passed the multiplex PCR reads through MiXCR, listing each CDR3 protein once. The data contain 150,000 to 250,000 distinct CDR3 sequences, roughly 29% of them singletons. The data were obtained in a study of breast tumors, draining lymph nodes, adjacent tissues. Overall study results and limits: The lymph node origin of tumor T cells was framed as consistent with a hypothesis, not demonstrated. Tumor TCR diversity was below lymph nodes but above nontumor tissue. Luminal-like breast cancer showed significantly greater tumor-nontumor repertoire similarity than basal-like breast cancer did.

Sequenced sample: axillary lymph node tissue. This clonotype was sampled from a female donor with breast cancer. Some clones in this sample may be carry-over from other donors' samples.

This CDR3 reads CASSARTGNTGELFF. The CDR3, as DNA: TGTGCCAGCAGCGCCCGGACAGGGAACACCGGGGAGCTGTTTTTT. V usage is TRBV7-6 and J usage is TRBJ2-2, with 7 bases matching TRBD1. Germline assignment: CDR1 SGHVS and CDR2 FNYEAQ. The length of the CDR3 is 15 residues. V shed 5 bases and J 1 base; nucleotides not matched to a gene: 4.